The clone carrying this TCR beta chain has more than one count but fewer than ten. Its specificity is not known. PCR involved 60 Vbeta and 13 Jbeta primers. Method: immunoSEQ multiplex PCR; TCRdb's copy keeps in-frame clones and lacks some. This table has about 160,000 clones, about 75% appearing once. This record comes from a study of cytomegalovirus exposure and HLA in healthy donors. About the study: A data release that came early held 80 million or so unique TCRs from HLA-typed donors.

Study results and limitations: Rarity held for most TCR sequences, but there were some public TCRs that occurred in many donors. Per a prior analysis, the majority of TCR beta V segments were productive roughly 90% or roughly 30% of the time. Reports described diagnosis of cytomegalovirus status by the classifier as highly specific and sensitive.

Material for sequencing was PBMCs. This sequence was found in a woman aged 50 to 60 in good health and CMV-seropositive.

The CDR3 coding sequence is TGTGCCAGCAGTGAACGGTGGTCGGGACAGATTTTCGAGACCCAGTACTTC. Translation: CASSERWSGQIFETQYF. The chain has TRBV2 and TRBJ2-5, with 7 nucleotides matching TRBD1. CDR3 length: 17 amino acids. Germline CDR1 and CDR2: SNHLY and FYNNEI. V lost 2 bases and J lost 5; bases outside the gene matches: 14.